A single sample is the source of the 21 T cell receptor beta chains below, sequenced in a study of T cell responses to AZD1222 COVID-19 vaccine. Only in-frame clones appear in the TCRdb table, and some are missing; sequencing was by immunoSEQ multiplex PCR. The sample shows under 200,000 clones, more than 80% of them seen only once. Sequences were derived from peripheral blood, sampled on day 0 of AZD1222 vaccination. The source of these receptors is an adult in good health.

This sequence joins TRBV18 and TRBJ2-4; TRBD1 aligns across 10 bases. V shed 5 bases, J shed 6 bases, and the junction held 10 bases outside the gene matches. The CDR3 runs 16 residues. Germline CDR1 is KGHSH and CDR2 is LQKENI. Here the CDR3 reads CASSTLTGGSGNIQYF. In DNA, the CDR3 is TGTGCCAGCTCAACGTTGACAGGGGGCAGTGGAAACATTCAGTACTTC. The full variable domain, its missing parts supplied by reference TRBV18 and TRBJ2-4, is NAGVMQNPRHLVRRRGQEARLRCSPMKGHSHVYWYRQLPEEGLKFMVYLQKENIIDESGMPKERFSAEFPKEGPSILRIQQVVRGDSAAYFCASSTLTGGSGNIQYFGAGTRLSVL.

In this sample, this clone turned up a few times. The chain employs TRBV6-5 and TRBJ1-1; D remains unclear. The CDR3 is 14 amino acids. In germline, CDR1 is MNHEY, CDR2 SVGAGI. The ends were cut back, 0 bases at V and 4 bases at J, with 9 bases in the middle. This CDR3 reads CASSYSGGSTEAFF. CDR3 bases: TGTGCCAGCAGTTACTCGGGAGGAAGCACTGAAGCTTTCTTT.

V gene TRBV6-5 combines with J gene TRBJ1-1; 8 bases fit TRBD1. The CDR3 is 14 amino acids. The germline V gene has CDR1 MNHEY and CDR2 SVGAGI. V shed 6 bases and J 1 base; nucleotides not matched to a gene: 4. The chain's CDR3 is CASRGTGSNTEAFF. CDR3 bases: TGTGCCAGCAGGGGGACAGGTTCGAACACTGAAGCTTTCTTT.

The chain employs TRBV2 and TRBJ1-1; TRBD1 might be the D (5 bases). V lost 7 bases and J 0 bases, leaving 12 bases between the germline ends. The CDR3 runs to 14 residues. Germline CDR1 and CDR2: SNHLY and FYNNEI. The DNA for the CDR3 is TGTGCCAGCAACGGACAACGCATGAACACTGAAGCTTTCTTT. Protein sequence: CASNGQRMNTEAFF.

This chain connects TRBV5-4 to TRBJ1-1; D is possibly TRBD1 (6 bases). Germline V gene lookup returns CDR1 SGHNT and CDR2 YYREEE (reference sequence). With 1 base removed from V and 6 bases from J, the gap between germline ends came to 13 bases. This CDR3 spans 14 amino acids. DNA for the CDR3: TGTGCCAGCAGCTTGTCCTCGGGGGGCCCTGAAGCTTTCTTT. Its protein product is CASSLSSGGPEAFF. The full variable domain, rest sourced from reference TRBV5-4 and TRBJ1-1, is ETGVTQSPTHLIKTRGQQVTLRCSSQSGHNTVSWYQQALGQGPQFIFQYYREEENGRGNFPPRFSGLQFPNYSSELNVNALELDDSALYLCASSLSSGGPEAFFGQGTRLTVV.

V is TRBV7-9 and J is TRBJ1-1; TRBD1 matches at 7 bases. CDR3 length equals 14 residues. The germline gives CDR1 SEHNR, CDR2 FQNEAQ (reference sequence). With V trimmed by 4 bases and J by 4 bases, 6 bases remained unmatched. The chain's CDR3 is CASSSDREGTEAFF. The CDR3 DNA sequence: TGTGCCAGCAGCTCCGACAGGGAGGGCACTGAAGCTTTCTTT.

V is TRBV7-2 and J is TRBJ2-2; D is ambiguous. CDR3 length: 16 residues. Germline CDR1 and CDR2: SGHTA and FQGNSA. V lost 2 bases and J lost 6, with 16 bases in between. This CDR3 reads CASSLFPSLGAGELFF. In DNA, the CDR3 is TGTGCCAGCAGCTTATTTCCCAGTCTAGGCGCCGGGGAGCTGTTTTTT.

This clone was found once. The chain has TRBV7-9 and TRBJ1-1; 9 nucleotides agree with TRBD1. Germline V gives CDR1 SEHNR, CDR2 FQNEAQ (reference sequence). The CDR3 length is 16 residues. The junction had 12 bases not matched to a gene; V was cut back by 0 bases and J by 10 bases. DNA of the CDR3: TGTGCCAGCAGCTTAGCGGGGACAGGGTCCTACGAGGGAGCTTTCTTT. Its translation: CASSLAGTGSYEGAFF.

The chain recombines TRBV20-1 with TRBJ1-1; D call uncertain. The length of the CDR3 is 10 residues. Germline V gives CDR1 DFQATT, CDR2 SNEGSKA (reference sequence). V was pared by 7 bases and J by 11 bases, with 14 bases between. CDR3 amino acids: CSVIDWYAFF. For the CDR3, the DNA is TGCAGTGTCATAGATTGGTACGCTTTCTTT.

The rearrangement links TRBV27 to TRBJ1-1, with 7 bases fitting TRBD1. V lost 6 bases, J lost 4 bases, and 5 bases stayed unmatched. The length of the CDR3 is 13 residues. Germline V gene sequence: CDR1 MNHEY, CDR2 SMNVEV (reference sequence). The chain's CDR3 is CASRTGRGTEAFF. The CDR3 nucleotides read TGTGCCAGCAGGACAGGGAGGGGCACTGAAGCTTTCTTT.

This chain uses TRBV3-1 (or the pseudogene TRBV3-2) with TRBJ1-5, with D perhaps matching TRBD1 (5 bases). CDR1 and CDR2 from the germline V gene are LGHDT and YNNKEL (reference sequence). With 2 bases removed from V and 0 bases from J, the gap between germline ends came to 5 bases. The CDR3 sequence is 14 residues long. CDR3 residues: CASSQQGSNQPQHF. DNA of the CDR3: TGTGCCAGCAGCCAACAGGGTAGCAATCAGCCCCAGCATTTT.

V gene TRBV2 combines with J gene TRBJ1-6; 7 bases map to TRBD1. This CDR3 has 13 residues. Losses at the gene ends were 11 bases for V and 10 bases for J; bases not matched to a gene: 11. CDR1 SNHLY and CDR2 FYNNEI come from the germline V gene. The CDR3 here is CAGYRGRGSPLHF. CDR3 nucleotide sequence: TGTGCCGGCTACAGGGGACGGGGGTCACCCCTCCACTTT.

This chain uses TRBV19 with TRBJ1-1; 7 bases are a match to TRBD1. The J segment lost 0 bases and the V segment lost 5 bases, leaving 9 bases of the junction unmatched. CDR3 length: 16 amino acids. Germline V gene sequence: CDR1 LNHDA, CDR2 SQIVND (reference sequence). CDR3 bases: TGTGCCAGTAGTGGACCGGGACAGCCCATGAACACTGAAGCTTTCTTT. As protein: CASSGPGQPMNTEAFF.

The chain uses TRBV6-5 and TRBJ1-6; D remains unclear. The CDR3 has 13 residues. The germline V and J ends were trimmed by 2 bases and 7 bases, with 6 bases remaining between them. Germline V gives CDR1 MNHEY, CDR2 SVGAGI. The CDR3 DNA reads as TGTGCCAGCAGTTACGTCCAAAATTCACCCCTCCACTTT. This encodes CASSYVQNSPLHF.

CDR3 sequence: CASSIEGFPSYQPQHF. The DNA for the CDR3 is TGTGCCAGTAGTATAGAGGGGTTCCCGAGTTATCAGCCCCAGCATTTT. V is TRBV19 and J is TRBJ1-5; D unclear. Trimming removed 0 bases at V and 5 bases at J, with 14 bases between. Germline CDR1 reads LNHDA; CDR2 reads SQIVND (reference sequence). The CDR3 totals 16 residues. Based on the CDR3 plus reference TRBV19 and TRBJ1-5, the full variable domain is DGGITQSPKYLFRKEGQNVTLSCEQNLNHDAMYWYRQDPGQGLRLIYYSQIVNDFQKGDIAEGYSVSREKKESFPLTVTSAQKNPTAFYLCASSIEGFPSYQPQHFGDGTRLSIL.

This clone appeared a single time. This chain joins TRBV29-1 and TRBJ1-1; D not certain. V lost 7 bases to trimming and J lost 1 base, with 13 bases between them. The CDR3 extends over 13 amino acids. Per the germline V gene, CDR1 is SQVTM and CDR2 is ANQGSEA. As DNA, the CDR3 is TGCAGCGGTACGAGGACGGCGAACACTGAAGCTTTCTTT. Residues: CSGTRTANTEAFF.

The count of this clone is one. The gene calls are TRBV15 and TRBJ1-3; D possibly corresponds to TRBD1 (6 bases). This CDR3 has 14 residues. V was clipped by 7 bases and J by 0 bases, with 10 bases between them. Germline V gene sequence: CDR1 LNHNV, CDR2 YYDKDF (reference sequence). The CDR3 loop reads CATKDRDSGNTIYF. DNA for the CDR3: TGTGCCACCAAGGACAGAGACTCTGGAAACACCATATATTTT.

This chain joins TRBV30 and TRBJ1-1, with D perhaps TRBD1 (5 bases). V dropped 6 bases and J dropped 8 bases, with 25 bases sitting between them. There are 15 residues in the CDR3. The germline V gene encodes CDR1 GTSNPN and CDR2 SVGIG (reference sequence). Written as DNA, the CDR3 is TGTGCCTGCCGACCTGAGGGGAGGGCGCGAGAGGAAGCTTTCTTT. Its translation is CACRPEGRAREEAFF. The full variable domain, with the rest looked up from reference TRBV30 and TRBJ1-1, is SQTIHQWPATLVQPVGSPLSLECTVEGTSNPNLYWYRQAAGRGLQLLFYSVGIGQISSEVPQNLSASRPQDRQFILSSKKLLLSDSGFYLCACRPEGRAREEAFFGQGTRLTVV.

The chain has TRBV10-3 and TRBJ2-1; 10 nucleotides agree with TRBD2. Trimming removed 9 bases from V and 7 bases from J; junction bases left unmatched: 12. Germline CDR1 is ENHRY and CDR2 is SYGVKD. The CDR3 runs to 15 residues. CDR3 loop: CAIQSGGAELNEQFF. CDR3 nucleotide sequence: TGTGCCATTCAGAGCGGGGGGGCGGAGTTGAATGAGCAGTTCTTC.

This chain links TRBV3-1 (or the pseudogene TRBV3-2) with TRBJ2-3; 11 bases are a match to TRBD2. The germline V gene encodes CDR1 LGHDT and CDR2 YNNKEL (reference sequence). Losses at the gene ends were 4 bases for V and 5 bases for J; bases not matched to a gene: 8. The length of the CDR3 is 16 residues. CDR3 region: CASSPELAGVLDTQYF. In DNA form, the CDR3 reads TGTGCCAGCAGCCCCGAACTAGCGGGAGTTTTAGATACGCAGTATTTT.

The chain carries TRBV6-1 and TRBJ2-7; D remains ambiguous. Germline-derived CDR1 and CDR2 are MNHNS and SASEGT. Trimming left V 2 bases short and J 3 bases short, with 17 bases between. There are 16 residues in the CDR3. The CDR3 protein is CASSERLPQLGYEQYF. The CDR3 region has the DNA TGTGCCAGCAGTGAACGACTGCCGCAATTGGGCTACGAGCAGTACTTC.